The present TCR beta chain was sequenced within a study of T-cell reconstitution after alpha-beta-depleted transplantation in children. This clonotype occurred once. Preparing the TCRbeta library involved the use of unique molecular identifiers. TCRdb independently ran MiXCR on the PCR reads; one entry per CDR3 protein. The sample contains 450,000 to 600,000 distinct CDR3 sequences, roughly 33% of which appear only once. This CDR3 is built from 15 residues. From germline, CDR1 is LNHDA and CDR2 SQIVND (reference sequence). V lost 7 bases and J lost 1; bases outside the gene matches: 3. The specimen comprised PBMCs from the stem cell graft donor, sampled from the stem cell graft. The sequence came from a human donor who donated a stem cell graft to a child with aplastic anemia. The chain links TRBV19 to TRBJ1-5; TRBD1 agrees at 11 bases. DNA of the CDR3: TGTGCCAGTATTGGGGACAGGGGGAGCAATCAGCCCCAGCATTTT. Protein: CASIGDRGSNQPQHF.